This TCR beta chain was sequenced in a study of T-cell memory formation after mild COVID-19. Via MiXCR, TCRdb re-called the 5' RACE reads, giving one row per CDR3 protein. The sample has about 310,000 distinct CDR3 sequences, approximately 15% seen once. This clonotype was seen a few times. Trimming took off 4 bases at V and 0 bases at J, with 7 bases between the two ends. The CDR3 has 14 amino acids. This chain joins TRBV12-3 or TRBV12-4 and TRBJ1-5; D unclear. This sequence originates from a young man who had mild COVID-19 (a few samples of this study predate the infection). Cell type and time point are not known. Source material: PBMCs or a T cell subset sorted from them (not recorded which). In DNA, the CDR3 is TGTGCCAGCAGTTGGCAGGTTAGCAATCAGCCCCAGCATTTT. The encoded protein is CASSWQVSNQPQHF.